A selection of T cell receptor beta chains follows, all from one sample in a study of graft-versus-host responses after intestinal transplantation. Clones were read by immunoSEQ multiplex PCR, and TCRdb kept only the in-frame ones, dropping some. The table shows roughly 27,000 clones, with roughly 83% occurring only once. The source was PBMCs, collected approximately 28 days after intestinal transplant. The receptors originated from a human patient who received an intestinal transplant, so some T cells may come from the graft donor. Each CDR3 is given with its conserved first and last residue. D genes are given only for firm matches. Where a row states a size, it is once, few, many or the class of an expanded clone; other rows omit it.

v_call: TRBV10-1; j_call: TRBJ2-3; d_call: TRBD1; clone_size: NA; cdr3_nt: TGCGCCAGCAGTGAGGCGTGGTCCCCCGCAGGGGGCGTATCAGATACGCAGTATTTT; cdr3_aa: CASSEAWSPAGGVSDTQYF
v_call: TRBV11-1; j_call: TRBJ2-7; d_call: TRBD1; clone_size: few; cdr3_nt: TGTGCCAGCAGCTGGGACAGGCCCAGCTACGAGCAGTACTTC; cdr3_aa: CASSWDRPSYEQYF
v_call: TRBV30; j_call: TRBJ2-5; d_call: TRBD2; clone_size: NA; cdr3_nt: TGTGCCTGGAGTACGACGGGGGGGTCCCAGGAGACCCAGTACTTC; cdr3_aa: CAWSTTGGSQETQYF
v_call: TRBV7-4; j_call: TRBJ1-2; d_call: NA; clone_size: NA; cdr3_nt: TGTGCCAGCAGCCAAGAGAACGGGATCTATGGCTACACCTTC; cdr3_aa: CASSQENGIYGYTF
v_call: TRBV5-4; j_call: TRBJ1-1; d_call: TRBD1; clone_size: NA; cdr3_nt: TGTGCCAGCAGCTTGGTGGGGGACAGGGTATCAATCACTGAAGCTTTCTTT; cdr3_aa: CASSLVGDRVSITEAFF
v_call: TRBV5-4; j_call: TRBJ2-7; d_call: NA; clone_size: NA; cdr3_nt: TGTGCCAGCAGCTCCTCACGGGGCACCTACGAGCAGTACTTC; cdr3_aa: CASSSSRGTYEQYF
v_call: TRBV6-5; j_call: TRBJ2-3; d_call: TRBD2; clone_size: NA; cdr3_nt: TGTGCCAGCAGCGGGGGGGCAGGGACAGATACGCAGTATTTT; cdr3_aa: CASSGGAGTDTQYF
v_call: TRBV7-3; j_call: TRBJ2-1; d_call: NA; clone_size: NA; cdr3_nt: TGTGCCAGCAGCTTATGGACGATGAGCGATCCCTACAATGAGCAGTTCTTC; cdr3_aa: CASSLWTMSDPYNEQFF
v_call: TRBV6-6; j_call: TRBJ2-3; d_call: NA; clone_size: once; cdr3_nt: TGTGCCAGCAGTTACCCGAATAAAGATACGCAGTATTTT; cdr3_aa: CASSYPNKDTQYF
v_call: TRBV21-1; j_call: TRBJ2-7; d_call: NA; clone_size: NA; cdr3_nt: TGTGCCAGCAGCACCGGGACAGGGGACTACGAGCAGTACTTC; cdr3_aa: CASSTGTGDYEQYF
v_call: TRBV9; j_call: TRBJ2-4; d_call: NA; clone_size: few; cdr3_nt: TGTGCCAGCAGCCGTTCTACAGGGGAGGGCGGAAACATTCAGTACTTC; cdr3_aa: CASSRSTGEGGNIQYF
v_call: TRBV2; j_call: TRBJ2-3; d_call: NA; clone_size: NA; cdr3_nt: TGTGCCAGCCGACTCAGGGGGGGCAACACAGATACGCAGTATTTT; cdr3_aa: CASRLRGGNTDTQYF
v_call: TRBV4-1; j_call: TRBJ1-4; d_call: TRBD1; clone_size: NA; cdr3_nt: TGCGCCAGCAGCCAAAAGCACAGGGGGAATGAAAAACTGTTTTTT; cdr3_aa: CASSQKHRGNEKLFF
v_call: TRBV29-1; j_call: TRBJ1-1; d_call: NA; clone_size: NA; cdr3_nt: TGCAGCGCCAGGCTGTTTAGTACCCTGAACACTGAAGCTTTCTTT; cdr3_aa: CSARLFSTLNTEAFF
v_call: TRBV7-9; j_call: TRBJ1-5; d_call: TRBD1; clone_size: NA; cdr3_nt: TGTGCCAGCAGCTTAGGGATGACAGGGATCACTCAGCCCCAGCATTTT; cdr3_aa: CASSLGMTGITQPQHF
v_call: TRBV5-1; j_call: TRBJ2-1; d_call: NA; clone_size: NA; cdr3_nt: TGCGCCAGCAGCCCCCGACCAGCGGTCCGTAATGAGCAGTTCTTC; cdr3_aa: CASSPRPAVRNEQFF
v_call: TRBV6-5; j_call: TRBJ1-3; d_call: TRBD1; clone_size: NA; cdr3_nt: TGTGCCAGCAGTTACGACAGGGGGATAGGAAACACCATATATTTT; cdr3_aa: CASSYDRGIGNTIYF
v_call: TRBV15; j_call: TRBJ2-7; d_call: TRBD1; clone_size: NA; cdr3_nt: TGTACCACCAGCCCGACAGGGGGTCGGTACGAGCAGTACTTC; cdr3_aa: CTTSPTGGRYEQYF
v_call: TRBV18; j_call: TRBJ2-3; d_call: NA; clone_size: NA; cdr3_nt: TGTGCCAGCTCACCGGGCTATCAAAACACAGATACGCAGTATTTT; cdr3_aa: CASSPGYQNTDTQYF
v_call: TRBV5-6; j_call: TRBJ2-7; d_call: NA; clone_size: NA; cdr3_nt: TGTGCCAGCAACTTCGCGGACAGTCTCTCCTACGAGCAGTACTTC; cdr3_aa: CASNFADSLSYEQYF
v_call: TRBV4-1; j_call: TRBJ2-5; d_call: TRBD2; clone_size: NA; cdr3_nt: TGCGCCAGCAGCCAAGATCTAAGCGGGAGGGCCGAAGAGACCCAGTACTTC; cdr3_aa: CASSQDLSGRAEETQYF
v_call: TRBV4-1; j_call: TRBJ2-7; d_call: TRBD2; clone_size: NA; cdr3_nt: TGCGCCAGCAGCCAAGAAGCCCCTAGCGGGAGGATCGACGAGCAGTACTTC; cdr3_aa: CASSQEAPSGRIDEQYF
v_call: TRBV2; j_call: TRBJ2-1; d_call: NA; clone_size: NA; cdr3_nt: TGTGCCAGCAGGGACAGGGACTATAACAATGAGCAGTTCTTC; cdr3_aa: CASRDRDYNNEQFF
v_call: TRBV7-2; j_call: TRBJ2-3; d_call: NA; clone_size: NA; cdr3_nt: TGTGCCAGCAGCTTAGACGGGAGCACAGATACGCAGTATTTT; cdr3_aa: CASSLDGSTDTQYF
v_call: TRBV30; j_call: TRBJ2-7; d_call: NA; clone_size: NA; cdr3_nt: TGTGCCTGGATGGGGATCGAGGGGGAATCCTACGAGCAGTACTTC; cdr3_aa: CAWMGIEGESYEQYF
v_call: TRBV19; j_call: TRBJ1-2; d_call: NA; clone_size: NA; cdr3_nt: TGTGCCAGTAGTCCACTGGGGCAGGATGGCTACACCTTC; cdr3_aa: CASSPLGQDGYTF
v_call: TRBV4-1; j_call: TRBJ2-7; d_call: TRBD1; clone_size: NA; cdr3_nt: TGCGCCAGCAGCCTCCGGACAGGGGGCATCTACGAGCAGTACTTC; cdr3_aa: CASSLRTGGIYEQYF
v_call: TRBV11-3; j_call: TRBJ1-5; d_call: NA; clone_size: NA; cdr3_nt: TGTGCCAGCAGCTTAGATCGACTGTATAGCAATCAGCCCCAGCATTTT; cdr3_aa: CASSLDRLYSNQPQHF
v_call: TRBV27; j_call: TRBJ2-7; d_call: NA; clone_size: few; cdr3_nt: TGTGCCAGCAGTCACGGACTACGTGACCACTACGAGCAGTACTTC; cdr3_aa: CASSHGLRDHYEQYF
v_call: TRBV12-1; j_call: TRBJ2-3; d_call: NA; clone_size: NA; cdr3_nt: TGTGCCAGCAGCTTGACAGGGGGCACAGATACGCAGTATTTT; cdr3_aa: CASSLTGGTDTQYF
v_call: TRBV6-5; j_call: TRBJ2-1; d_call: NA; clone_size: NA; cdr3_nt: TGTGCCAGCAGTTACGATGGGTACAATGAGCAGTTCTTC; cdr3_aa: CASSYDGYNEQFF
v_call: TRBV27; j_call: TRBJ2-7; d_call: TRBD2; clone_size: NA; cdr3_nt: TGTGCCAGCAGTCCGAGACTAGCGTACTACGAGCAGTACTTC; cdr3_aa: CASSPRLAYYEQYF
v_call: TRBV5-8; j_call: TRBJ2-5; d_call: NA; clone_size: once; cdr3_nt: TGTGCCAGCAGCTTCGCCGGAAGAAAAGAGACCCAGTACTTC; cdr3_aa: CASSFAGRKETQYF
v_call: TRBV7-9; j_call: TRBJ2-5; d_call: NA; clone_size: once; cdr3_nt: TGTGCCAGCAGCTTAGGGGGGGTATATGAGACCCAGTACTTC; cdr3_aa: CASSLGGVYETQYF
v_call: TRBV5-1; j_call: TRBJ2-5; d_call: TRBD2; clone_size: NA; cdr3_nt: TGCGCCAGCAGCGGCAGCGGGGGGGCCGGTGAGACCCAGTACTTC; cdr3_aa: CASSGSGGAGETQYF
v_call: TRBV7-3; j_call: TRBJ2-7; d_call: NA; clone_size: once; cdr3_nt: TGTGCCAGCAGCTTAAGCGGCAGGGCGAACGAGCAGTACTTC; cdr3_aa: CASSLSGRANEQYF
v_call: TRBV27; j_call: TRBJ2-7; d_call: TRBD1; clone_size: NA; cdr3_nt: TGTGCCAGCAGCCCAGGGACAGGGGATGCGTCCTCCTTC; cdr3_aa: CASSPGTGDASSF
v_call: TRBV5-1; j_call: TRBJ2-3; d_call: NA; clone_size: NA; cdr3_nt: TGCGCCAGCAGCTTGATGGGCAGTGGAGATACGCAGTATTTT; cdr3_aa: CASSLMGSGDTQYF
v_call: TRBV5-1; j_call: TRBJ1-1; d_call: NA; clone_size: NA; cdr3_nt: TGCGCCAGCAGCTTGGAGGCGGGGGCAGGAGCTTTCTTT; cdr3_aa: CASSLEAGAGAFF
v_call: TRBV29-1; j_call: TRBJ1-1; d_call: NA; clone_size: NA; cdr3_nt: TGCAGCGTTTCCGGATATGTGAACACTGAAGCTTTCTTT; cdr3_aa: CSVSGYVNTEAFF
v_call: TRBV4-1; j_call: TRBJ2-2; d_call: NA; clone_size: NA; cdr3_nt: TGCGCCAGCAGCCAAGATCTCAGGGGGGGAAACACCGGGGAGCTGTTTTTT; cdr3_aa: CASSQDLRGGNTGELFF
v_call: TRBV11-2; j_call: TRBJ2-1; d_call: NA; clone_size: NA; cdr3_nt: TGTGCCAGCAGCTTAGAGAGTTCGGCTGAGCAGTTCTTC; cdr3_aa: CASSLESSAEQFF
v_call: TRBV7-9; j_call: TRBJ1-1; d_call: NA; clone_size: NA; cdr3_nt: TGTGCCAGCAGCTTCGAGGGAGGGACCCCGTCACCTGAAGCTTTCTTT; cdr3_aa: CASSFEGGTPSPEAFF
v_call: TRBV4-1; j_call: TRBJ2-1; d_call: NA; clone_size: NA; cdr3_nt: TGCGCCAGCAGCCCCGGGGGTTTGGGGGAGCAGTTCTTC; cdr3_aa: CASSPGGLGEQFF
v_call: TRBV27; j_call: TRBJ1-4; d_call: TRBD1; clone_size: NA; cdr3_nt: TGTGCCAGCAGTAGGACAGGGGGCTTTGAAAAACTGTTTTTT; cdr3_aa: CASSRTGGFEKLFF
v_call: TRBV10-1; j_call: TRBJ2-1; d_call: NA; clone_size: once; cdr3_nt: TGCGCCAGCAGTGAGTCGACAGGTCTTGAGATTAGTGAGCAGTTCTTC; cdr3_aa: CASSESTGLEISEQFF
v_call: TRBV7-2; j_call: TRBJ2-2; d_call: NA; clone_size: NA; cdr3_nt: TGTGCCAGCAGTCCCGGGACAACGAACACCGGGGAGCTGTTTTTT; cdr3_aa: CASSPGTTNTGELFF
v_call: TRBV9; j_call: TRBJ1-2; d_call: TRBD1; clone_size: NA; cdr3_nt: TGTGCCAGCAGCCTTACAGGGGGCGACTATGGCTACACCTTC; cdr3_aa: CASSLTGGDYGYTF
v_call: TRBV5-1; j_call: TRBJ1-1; d_call: TRBD1; clone_size: NA; cdr3_nt: TGCGCCAGCAGCTTATCAGGGGGCACTGAAGCTTTCTTT; cdr3_aa: CASSLSGGTEAFF
v_call: TRBV11-2; j_call: TRBJ1-1; d_call: TRBD1; clone_size: NA; cdr3_nt: TGTGCCAGCAGCTTAGCCTACAACGGGACAGGGGGCATGGACACTGAAGCTTTCTTT; cdr3_aa: CASSLAYNGTGGMDTEAFF
v_call: TRBV5-4; j_call: TRBJ1-1; d_call: NA; clone_size: NA; cdr3_nt: TGTGCCAGCAGCTTAACAGGGAACACTGAAGCTTTCTTT; cdr3_aa: CASSLTGNTEAFF
v_call: TRBV13; j_call: TRBJ2-3; d_call: TRBD2; clone_size: NA; cdr3_nt: TGTGCCAGCAGCCGGAGCGGGGGGGCGACAGATACGCAGTATTTT; cdr3_aa: CASSRSGGATDTQYF
v_call: TRBV14; j_call: TRBJ2-7; d_call: TRBD1; clone_size: NA; cdr3_nt: TGTGCCAGCAGCCAAGATTGGGGGACAGGGGGCTCCTACGAGCAGTACTTC; cdr3_aa: CASSQDWGTGGSYEQYF
v_call: TRBV11-2; j_call: TRBJ2-7; d_call: TRBD1; clone_size: NA; cdr3_nt: TGTGTCAGCAGCTTATCCGGGACAGCCTCCTACGAGCAGTACTTC; cdr3_aa: CVSSLSGTASYEQYF
v_call: TRBV10-3; j_call: TRBJ1-5; d_call: TRBD1; clone_size: NA; cdr3_nt: TGTGCCATCAGTGGGACAGGGGAGGGCCAGCCCCAGCACTTT; cdr3_aa: CAISGTGEGQPQHF
v_call: TRBV6-1; j_call: TRBJ2-7; d_call: NA; clone_size: NA; cdr3_nt: TGTGCCAGCACCTTGACCTACGAGCAGTACTTC; cdr3_aa: CASTLTYEQYF
v_call: TRBV6-5; j_call: TRBJ2-7; d_call: TRBD1; clone_size: NA; cdr3_nt: TGTGCCAGCAGTTCCCCGGGACAGGTCTATTACGAGCAGTACTTC; cdr3_aa: CASSSPGQVYYEQYF
v_call: TRBV5-5; j_call: TRBJ2-7; d_call: TRBD1; clone_size: few; cdr3_nt: TGTGCCAGCAGCTTGTGGATGGGACAGGTATACGAGCAGTACTTC; cdr3_aa: CASSLWMGQVYEQYF
v_call: TRBV6-5; j_call: TRBJ2-3; d_call: NA; clone_size: few; cdr3_nt: TGTGCCAGCAGTTACGCAGGGTTGGGGCAGTATTTT; cdr3_aa: CASSYAGLGQYF
v_call: TRBV6-1; j_call: TRBJ2-7; d_call: TRBD1; clone_size: NA; cdr3_nt: TGTGCCAGCAGTGACCGGGACAGAGCCTACGAGCAGTACTTC; cdr3_aa: CASSDRDRAYEQYF